Below are 16 T cell receptor beta chains sequenced from a single sample in a study of cytomegalovirus exposure and HLA in healthy donors. Produced via immunoSEQ multiplex PCR; TCRdb's table is partial and in-frame only. The sample holds around 300,000 clones, approximately 85% seen once. Sequenced input: PBMCs. Receptor source: a man aged 25 to 40 in good health and CMV-seronegative.

This clone was seen just once. The gene calls are TRBV5-4 and TRBJ2-5, with 7 bases matching TRBD2. The trim removed 0 bases at V and 5 bases at J, leaving 4 bases unmatched. Looked up from germline, CDR1 is SGHNT and CDR2 is YYREEE (reference sequence). This CDR3 has 14 amino acids. For the CDR3, the DNA is TGTGCCAGCAGCTTGGAGCGGGGACGTGAGACCCAGTACTTC. This encodes CASSLERGRETQYF.

The gene calls are TRBV30 and TRBJ2-2; no reliable D call. V lost 1 base, J lost 6 bases, and 9 bases lay in between. CDR1 and CDR2 (germline): GTSNPN, SVGIG (reference sequence). This CDR3 comprises 13 residues. The CDR3 region has the DNA TGTGCCTGGAGTGGGAGCTGGCCCGGGGAGCTGTTTTTT. Its translation is CAWSGSWPGELFF.

The rearrangement joins TRBV29-1 to TRBJ2-4, with 10 nucleotides matching TRBD1. Germline trimming cut 7 bases from V and 3 bases from J; bases unmatched to any gene: 3. Per germline, CDR1 SQVTM and CDR2 ANQGSEA. This CDR3 is 13 amino acids long. Here the CDR3 reads CSGWTGGKNIQYF. The CDR3 nucleotides read TGCAGCGGGTGGACAGGGGGCAAAAACATTCAGTACTTC.

V and J are TRBV4-3 and TRBJ1-1; D might be TRBD1 (5 bases). V was cut by 5 bases and J by 1 base, with 8 bases left in between. Germline CDR1 LGHNA, CDR2 YSLEER. The CDR3 length is 13 residues. The CDR3 reads CASSFTGNTEAFF. The DNA for the CDR3 is TGCGCCAGCAGCTTTACAGGGAACACTGAAGCTTTCTTT.

The chain recombines TRBV18 with TRBJ2-1; the match to TRBD1 covers 9 bases. The junction had 15 bases not matched to a gene; V was cut back by 5 bases and J by 10 bases. The CDR3 spans 16 residues. Germline V gives CDR1 KGHSH, CDR2 LQKENI. CDR3 residues: CASSETWGQGGSEQFF. The CDR3 bases are TGTGCCAGCTCAGAAACATGGGGACAGGGCGGATCCGAGCAGTTCTTC.

J is TRBJ2-3 and V is TRBV6-5; D possibly corresponds to TRBD1 (5 bases). There are 15 residues in the CDR3. Germline V gene lookup returns CDR1 MNHEY and CDR2 SVGAGI. Trimming cost V 4 bases and J 5 bases, with 16 bases left between them. CDR3 protein: CASSFQGTWGDTQYF. CDR3 coding DNA: TGTGCCAGCAGTTTCCAGGGTACCTGGGGAGATACGCAGTATTTT.

J is TRBJ2-2 and V is TRBV7-6; 8 nucleotides match TRBD2. Germline trimming cut 5 bases from V and 1 base from J; bases unmatched to any gene: 6. The CDR3 is 16 amino acids. The germline V gene encodes CDR1 SGHVS and CDR2 FNYEAQ. The CDR3, as DNA: TGTGCCAGCAGCCTTGACAGCGGGGGGAACACCGGGGAGCTGTTTTTT. It specifies CASSLDSGGNTGELFF.

The J gene is TRBJ2-3, the V gene TRBV7-2; 12 nucleotides align to TRBD2. This CDR3 region has 16 residues. V gave up 5 bases and J gave up 4 bases; unmatched junction bases: 7. Looked up from germline, CDR1 is SGHTA and CDR2 is FQGNSA. CDR3 sequence reads: CASSPPGLAGSDTQYF. The CDR3 coding sequence is TGTGCCAGCAGCCCTCCGGGACTAGCGGGTTCAGATACGCAGTATTTT.

The chain couples TRBV10-2 to TRBJ2-1; D is perhaps TRBD1 (5 bases). The CDR3 length is 11 residues. Germline V gives CDR1 WSHSY, CDR2 SAAADI. Trimming took 6 bases from V and 6 from J, leaving 6 bases between them. CDR3 sequence (DNA): TGCGCCAGCAGAGACAGCAATGAGCAGTTCTTC. Its protein product is CASRDSNEQFF.

The chain has TRBV6-4 and TRBJ2-1, with a weak D call TRBD2 (5 bases). CDR3 size: 13 residues. Germline CDR1 MRHNA, CDR2 SNTAGT. V lost 3 bases to trimming and J lost 2 bases, with 5 bases between them. The CDR3 DNA is TGTGCCAGCAGTGAAGCGGCCTACAATGAGCAGTTCTTC. Translation: CASSEAAYNEQFF.

The chain uses TRBV5-1 and TRBJ1-1, with D possibly TRBD1 on 5 matching bases. This CDR3 is built from 14 residues. V shed 5 bases and J shed 1 base, with 12 bases lying between them. CDR1 is SGHRS and CDR2 is YFSETQ in the germline V gene. CDR3 coding DNA: TGCGCCAGCAGATTCGCCACAGGGAACACTGAAGCTTTCTTT. It translates to CASRFATGNTEAFF.

The rearrangement joins TRBV28 to TRBJ2-5; TRBD1 agrees at 8 bases. The CDR3 spans 13 residues. The ends lost 6 bases at V and 6 bases at J; junction bases unmatched: 6. Germline V CDR1 and CDR2: MDHEN, SYDVKM. The CDR3 is CASSRGQGQTQYF. The CDR3 nucleotides read TGTGCCAGCAGCCGAGGACAGGGACAGACCCAGTACTTC.

This chain links TRBV15 with TRBJ1-1; tentative D call: TRBD1 (6 bases). The germline CDR1 and CDR2 sequences are LNHNV and YYDKDF (reference sequence). Trimming pared 5 bases from V and 9 bases from J, leaving 16 bases between. The CDR3 spans 13 residues. CDR3 coding DNA: TGTGCCACCAGCGCCGAAGTCAGGGGTAAAGCTTTCTTT. Translating it yields CATSAEVRGKAFF. Full variable domain (remainder filled in from reference TRBV15 and TRBJ1-1): DAMVIQNPRYQVTQFGKPVTLSCSQTLNHNVMYWYQQKSSQAPKLLFHYYDKDFNNEADTPDNFQSRRPNTSFCFLDIRSPGLGDTAMYLCATSAEVRGKAFFGQGTRLTVV.

This chain uses TRBV12-5 with TRBJ1-2; D is perhaps TRBD1 (6 bases). Germline V gives CDR1 LGHNT, CDR2 FRNRAP. V was trimmed by 5 bases and J by 0 bases, leaving 10 bases between them. This CDR3 comprises 14 residues. CDR3 sequence reads: CASGLGQTNYGYTF. The CDR3 coding sequence is TGTGCTAGTGGTCTAGGACAGACTAACTATGGCTACACCTTC.

This sequence joins TRBV4-3 and TRBJ1-3; 8 bases are a match to TRBD1. CDR1 and CDR2 (germline): LGHNA, YSLEER. CDR3 length: 17 residues. The J segment lost 4 bases and the V segment lost 0 bases, leaving 8 bases of the junction unmatched. The CDR3 DNA reads as TGCGCCAGCAGCCAAGATCCCCAGGGGGCCGGGGGAAACACCATATATTTT. This codes for CASSQDPQGAGGNTIYF.

This sequence joins TRBV5-4 and TRBJ2-7; TRBD1 is a possible D gene (6 bases). This CDR3 is built from 14 residues. The ends were cut back, 0 bases at V and 5 bases at J, with 12 bases in the middle. In germline, CDR1 is SGHNT, CDR2 YYREEE (reference sequence). DNA for the CDR3: TGTGCCAGCAGCTTGGGACAGGCGGTGAACGAGCAGTACTTC. Encoded protein: CASSLGQAVNEQYF.